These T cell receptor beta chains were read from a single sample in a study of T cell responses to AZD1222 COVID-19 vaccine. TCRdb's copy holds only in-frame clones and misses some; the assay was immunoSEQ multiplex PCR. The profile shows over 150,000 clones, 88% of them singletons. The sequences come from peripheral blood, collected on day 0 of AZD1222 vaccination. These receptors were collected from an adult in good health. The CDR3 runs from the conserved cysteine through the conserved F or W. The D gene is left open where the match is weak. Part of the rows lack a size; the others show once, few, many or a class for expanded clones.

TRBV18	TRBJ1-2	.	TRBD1	TGTGCCAGCTCACCAGACAGGGCCCATAGGGATGGCTACACCTTC	CASSPDRAHRDGYTF
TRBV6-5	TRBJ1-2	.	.	TGTGCCAGCAAAACACAGGGTTGGCCCCACTATGGCTACACCTTC	CASKTQGWPHYGYTF
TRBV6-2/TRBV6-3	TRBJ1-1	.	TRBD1	TGTGCCAGCAGTGACCTGGGGACAGGGAGAGTCGCTGAAGCTTTCTTT	CASSDLGTGRVAEAFF
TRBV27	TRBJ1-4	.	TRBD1	TGTGCCAGCAGGGAGGGACAGGTTTCTGGAAAACTGTTTTTT	CASREGQVSGKLFF
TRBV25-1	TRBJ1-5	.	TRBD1	TGTGCCAACCAGGGGGCATGCCAGCCCCAGCATTTT	CANQGACQPQHF
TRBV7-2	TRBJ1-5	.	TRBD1	TGTGCCAGCAGCGGACAGACAGGGGGCTGGCAGCCCCAGCATTTT	CASSGQTGGWQPQHF
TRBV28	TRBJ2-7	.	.	TGTGCCAGCAGTCAAGTTATCTGGGACTCCGTCTACGAGCAGTACTTC	CASSQVIWDSVYEQYF
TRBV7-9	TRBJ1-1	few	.	TGTGCCAGCAGCTCACTTGAGCGTGAAGCTTTCTTT	CASSSLEREAFF
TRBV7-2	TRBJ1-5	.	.	TGTGCCAGCAGCCCCGACACCAGCGTGAATCAGCCCCAGCATTTT	CASSPDTSVNQPQHF
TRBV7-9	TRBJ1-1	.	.	TGTGCCAGCAGCTTACCTTATGGTCGGGGCTGGGCCACTGAAGCTTTCTTT	CASSLPYGRGWATEAFF
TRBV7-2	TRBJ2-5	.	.	TGTGCCAGCAGCTCCCCTACCGAAGAGACCCAGTACTTC	CASSSPTEETQYF
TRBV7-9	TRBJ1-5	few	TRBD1	TGTGCCAGCAGCTTAGCGACAGGGGGCAATCAGCCCCAGCATTTT	CASSLATGGNQPQHF
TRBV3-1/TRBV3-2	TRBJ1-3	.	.	TGTGCCAGCAGCGTAACAGTGGGGGCTGGAAACACCATATATTTT	CASSVTVGAGNTIYF
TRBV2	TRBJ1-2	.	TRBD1	TGTGCCAGTAGGACAGGGTTCGGCTACACCTTC	CASRTGFGYTF
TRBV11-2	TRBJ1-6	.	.	TGTGCCAGCAGCTCCACGAAACAGGCGTGGAATTCACCCCTCCACTTT	CASSSTKQAWNSPLHF
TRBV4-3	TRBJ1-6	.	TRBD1	TGCGCCAGCAGCCAAGATACGGGACAGTTCTATAATTCACCCCTCCACTTT	CASSQDTGQFYNSPLHF
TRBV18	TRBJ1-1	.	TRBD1	TGTGCCAGCTCAGCAAAACCGGGACAGGGGAACACTGAAGCTTTCTTT	CASSAKPGQGNTEAFF
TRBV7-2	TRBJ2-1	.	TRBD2	TGTGCCAGCAGCTTGGCGGGGGGAACCTACAATGAGCAGTTCTTC	CASSLAGGTYNEQFF
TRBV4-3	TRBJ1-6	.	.	TGCGCCAGCAGCCAAGAGGGCCGGATTAATTCACCCCTCCACTTT	CASSQEGRINSPLHF
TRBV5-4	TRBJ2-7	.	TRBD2	TGTGCCAGCAGCTTGGTAACTAGCGGGGGCTACGAGCAGTACTTC	CASSLVTSGGYEQYF
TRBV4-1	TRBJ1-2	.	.	TGCGCCAGCAGCCAAGAAAGCCAGGGGCACTATGGCTACACCTTC	CASSQESQGHYGYTF
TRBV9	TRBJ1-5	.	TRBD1	TGTGCCAGCAGCGATTGCAGGGGGCGAGGGAGGCAGCCCCAGCATTTT	CASSDCRGRGRQPQHF
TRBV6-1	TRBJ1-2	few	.	TGTGCCAGCAGTGAAACGAGGGGCTACACCTTC	CASSETRGYTF
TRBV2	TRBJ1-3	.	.	TGTGCCAGCAGTGAAGAATCCTACTCTGGAAACACCATATATTTT	CASSEESYSGNTIYF
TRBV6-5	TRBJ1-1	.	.	TGTGCCAGCATAGGACGGTCAGATACTGAAGCTTTCTTT	CASIGRSDTEAFF
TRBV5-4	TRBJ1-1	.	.	TGTGCCAGCAGCTTGACCCGCTTAGAGAACACTGAAGCTTTCTTT	CASSLTRLENTEAFF
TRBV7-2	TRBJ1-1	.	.	TGTGCCAGCAGCTTAGGAGGCGGGATGAACACTGAAGCTTTCTTT	CASSLGGGMNTEAFF
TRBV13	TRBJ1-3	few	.	TGTGCCAGCAGGACACCCGGAAACACCATATATTTT	CASRTPGNTIYF
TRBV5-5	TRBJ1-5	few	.	TGTGCCAGCAGCTTGGGCCTGAGAGGGGGCAATCAGCCCCAGCATTTT	CASSLGLRGGNQPQHF
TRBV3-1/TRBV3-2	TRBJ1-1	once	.	TGTGCCAGCAGCCGACGCGGATCTACCGCCGGAAACACTGAAGCTTTCTTT	CASSRRGSTAGNTEAFF
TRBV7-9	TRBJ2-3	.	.	TGTGCCAGCAGCTTGCAGGGACTCGCAGATACGCAGTATTTT	CASSLQGLADTQYF
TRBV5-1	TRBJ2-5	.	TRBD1	TGCGCCAGCAGCCCGAATCCTGCGACAGGGCAAGAGACCCAGTACTTC	CASSPNPATGQETQYF
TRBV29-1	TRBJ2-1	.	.	TGCAGCGTTGAAGCCGGGCTAGCAGGCTACAATGAGCAGTTCTTC	CSVEAGLAGYNEQFF
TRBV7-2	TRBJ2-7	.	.	TGTGCCAGCAGCTTGAGTTCCTACGAGCAGTACTTC	CASSLSSYEQYF
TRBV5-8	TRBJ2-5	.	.	TGTGCCAGCGGGGTCAGGGACCAAGAGACCCAGTACTTC	CASGVRDQETQYF
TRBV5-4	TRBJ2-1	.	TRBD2	TGTGCCAGCAGCTTGGGAGTGACTAGCGGAAGCTCCTACAATGAGCAGTTCTTC	CASSLGVTSGSSYNEQFF
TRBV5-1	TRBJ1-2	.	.	TGCGCCAGCAGCTTGGTGCAGGGGAGTTCTGGCTACACCTTC	CASSLVQGSSGYTF
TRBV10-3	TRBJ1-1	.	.	TGTGCCATCAGGTTCGGTCAGGGAGTTGCCACTGAAGCTTTCTTT	CAIRFGQGVATEAFF
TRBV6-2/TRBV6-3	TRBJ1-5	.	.	TGTGCCAGCCGTGACTCAGGGACAAATCAGCCCCAGCATTTT	CASRDSGTNQPQHF
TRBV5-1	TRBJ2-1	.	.	TGCGCCAGCAGCTTGGGTGGGGGGCTTATTTTCAATGAGCAGTTCTTC	CASSLGGGLIFNEQFF
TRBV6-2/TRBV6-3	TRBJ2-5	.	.	TGTGCCAGCAGTACGCCGGGACACGGAGATCAAGAGACCCAGTACTTC	CASSTPGHGDQETQYF
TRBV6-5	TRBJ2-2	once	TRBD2	TGTGCCAGCAAAAGCGGGGAGAACACCGGGGAGCTGTTTTTT	CASKSGENTGELFF
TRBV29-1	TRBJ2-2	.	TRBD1	TGCAGCGCCGAGGGGGCCGGCACCGGGGAGCTGTTTTTT	CSAEGAGTGELFF
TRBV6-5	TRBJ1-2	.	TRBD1	TGTGCCAGCAGCTTTCGGGGACAGGGGAACTATGGCTACACCTTC	CASSFRGQGNYGYTF
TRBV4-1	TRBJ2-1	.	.	TGCGCCAGCAGCCAAGGGGGACTTTTTATCGATGAGCAGTTCTTC	CASSQGGLFIDEQFF
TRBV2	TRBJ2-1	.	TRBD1	TGTGCCAGCACCGGTAGTGGCAGGGGGCGTTACAATGAGCAGTTCTTC	CASTGSGRGRYNEQFF
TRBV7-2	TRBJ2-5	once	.	TGTGCCAGCAGCTTAGCTCGCTTTGAGACCCAGTACTTC	CASSLARFETQYF
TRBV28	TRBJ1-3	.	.	TGTGCCAGCATTCCAGGGTCCGGAAACACCATATATTTT	CASIPGSGNTIYF
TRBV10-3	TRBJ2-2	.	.	TGTGCCACCAGAGGGGGTACGAACACCGGGGAGCTGTTTTTT	CATRGGTNTGELFF
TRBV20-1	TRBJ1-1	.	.	TGCAGTGCTAGCTTCGCTTTCTTT	CSASFAFF
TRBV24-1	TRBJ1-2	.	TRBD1	TGTGCCACCAGTGACGTAGGGACAGGTAATGGCTACACCTTC	CATSDVGTGNGYTF
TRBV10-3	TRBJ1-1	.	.	TGTGCCATCAGCCCGGTTATGAACACTGAAGCTTTCTTT	CAISPVMNTEAFF